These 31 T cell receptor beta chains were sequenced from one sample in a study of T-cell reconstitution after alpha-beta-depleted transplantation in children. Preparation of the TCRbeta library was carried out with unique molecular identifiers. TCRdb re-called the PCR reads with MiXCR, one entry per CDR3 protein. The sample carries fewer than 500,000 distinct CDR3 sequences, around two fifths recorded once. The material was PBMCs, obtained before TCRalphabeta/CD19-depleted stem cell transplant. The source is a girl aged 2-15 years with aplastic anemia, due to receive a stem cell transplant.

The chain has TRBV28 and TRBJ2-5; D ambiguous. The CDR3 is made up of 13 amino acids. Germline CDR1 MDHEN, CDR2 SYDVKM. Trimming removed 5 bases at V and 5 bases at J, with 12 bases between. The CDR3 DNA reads TGTGCCAGCAGTCCCACAACTTGGGAGACCCAGTACTTC. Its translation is CASSPTTWETQYF.

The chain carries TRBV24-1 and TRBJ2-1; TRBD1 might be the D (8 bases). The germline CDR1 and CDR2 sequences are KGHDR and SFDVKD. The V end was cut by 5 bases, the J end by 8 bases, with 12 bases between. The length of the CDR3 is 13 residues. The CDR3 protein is CATSVTGGDEQFF. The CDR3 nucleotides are TGTGCCACCAGTGTAACAGGGGGGGATGAGCAGTTCTTC.

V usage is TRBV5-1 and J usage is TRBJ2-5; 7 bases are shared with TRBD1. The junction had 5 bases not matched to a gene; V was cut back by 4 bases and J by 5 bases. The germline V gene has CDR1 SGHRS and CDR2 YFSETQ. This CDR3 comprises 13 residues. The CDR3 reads CASSLGQAETQYF. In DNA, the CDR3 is TGCGCCAGCAGCCTCGGACAGGCGGAGACCCAGTACTTC. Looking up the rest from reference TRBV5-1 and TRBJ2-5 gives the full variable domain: KAGVTQTPRYLIKTRGQQVTLSCSPISGHRSVSWYQQTPGQGLQFLFEYFSETQRNKGNFPGRFSGRQFSNSRSEMNVSTLELGDSALYLCASSLGQAETQYFGPGTRLLVL.

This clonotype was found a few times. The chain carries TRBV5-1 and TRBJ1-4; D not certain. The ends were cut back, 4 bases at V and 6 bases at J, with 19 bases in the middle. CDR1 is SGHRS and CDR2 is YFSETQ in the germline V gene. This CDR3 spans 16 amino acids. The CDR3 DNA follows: TGCGCCAGCAGCGCCGCCGGACTCCTAACGGATGAAAAACTGTTTTTT. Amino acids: CASSAAGLLTDEKLFF.

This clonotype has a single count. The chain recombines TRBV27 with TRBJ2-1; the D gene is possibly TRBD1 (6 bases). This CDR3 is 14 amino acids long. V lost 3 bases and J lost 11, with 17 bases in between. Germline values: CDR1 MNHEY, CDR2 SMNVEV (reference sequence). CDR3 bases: TGTGCCAGCAGTTTTGCCAGGGGCCCTACCAAGCAGTTCTTC. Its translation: CASSFARGPTKQFF.

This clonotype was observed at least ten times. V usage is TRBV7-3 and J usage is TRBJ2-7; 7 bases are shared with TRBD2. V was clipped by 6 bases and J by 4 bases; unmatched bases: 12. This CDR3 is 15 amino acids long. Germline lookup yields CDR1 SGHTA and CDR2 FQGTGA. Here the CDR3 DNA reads TGTGCCAGCAGTCAGGGAGGCGGGGGACCTTACGAGCAGTACTTC. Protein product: CASSQGGGGPYEQYF.

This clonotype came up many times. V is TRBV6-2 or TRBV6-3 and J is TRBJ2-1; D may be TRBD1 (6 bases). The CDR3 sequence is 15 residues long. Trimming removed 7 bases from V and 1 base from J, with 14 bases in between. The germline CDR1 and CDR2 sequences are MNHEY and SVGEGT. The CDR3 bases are TGTGCCAGCATAGGACAGACCATTTCCTACAATGAGCAGTTCTTC. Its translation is CASIGQTISYNEQFF.

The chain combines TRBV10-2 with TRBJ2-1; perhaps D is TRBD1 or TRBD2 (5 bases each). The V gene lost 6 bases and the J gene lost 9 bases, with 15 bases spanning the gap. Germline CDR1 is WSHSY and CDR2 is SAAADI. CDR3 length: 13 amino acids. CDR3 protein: CASRRGSVSEQFF. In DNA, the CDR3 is TGCGCCAGCAGGAGGGGTTCAGTTAGTGAGCAGTTCTTC.

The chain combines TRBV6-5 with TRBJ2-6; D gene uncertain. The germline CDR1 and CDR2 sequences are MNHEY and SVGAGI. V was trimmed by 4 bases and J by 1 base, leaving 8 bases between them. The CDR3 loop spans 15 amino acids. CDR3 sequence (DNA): TGTGCCAGCAGTTCTATACATTCTGGGGCCAACGTCCTGACTTTC. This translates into CASSSIHSGANVLTF.

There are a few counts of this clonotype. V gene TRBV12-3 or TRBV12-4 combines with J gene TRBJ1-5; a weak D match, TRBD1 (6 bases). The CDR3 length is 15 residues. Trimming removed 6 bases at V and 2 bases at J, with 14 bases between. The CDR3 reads CASSRGGMGNQPQHF. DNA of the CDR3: TGTGCCAGCAGCAGGGGCGGGATGGGCAATCAGCCCCAGCATTTT.

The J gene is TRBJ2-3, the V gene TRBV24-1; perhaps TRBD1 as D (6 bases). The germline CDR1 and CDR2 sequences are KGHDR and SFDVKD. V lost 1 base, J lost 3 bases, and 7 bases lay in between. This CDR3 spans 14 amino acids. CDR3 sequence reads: CATSDFQGTDTQYF. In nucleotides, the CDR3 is TGTGCCACCAGTGATTTTCAGGGGACAGATACGCAGTATTTT.

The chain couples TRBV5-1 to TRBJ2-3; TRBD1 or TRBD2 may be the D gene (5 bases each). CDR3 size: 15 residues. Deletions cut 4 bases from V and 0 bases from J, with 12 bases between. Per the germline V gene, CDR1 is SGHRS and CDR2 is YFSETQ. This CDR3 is CASSDGDDSTDTQYF. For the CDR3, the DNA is TGCGCCAGCAGCGACGGGGACGATAGCACAGATACGCAGTATTTT.

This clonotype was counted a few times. The CDR3 DNA follows: TGTGCCACCAGCAGGAACCGGGACAGCTATAGCAATCAGCCCCAGCATTTT. Translating gives CATSRNRDSYSNQPQHF. This chain links TRBV15 with TRBJ1-5; 7 bases match TRBD1. The CDR3 runs to 17 residues. V lost 3 bases, J lost 0 bases, and 8 bases stayed unmatched. The germline V gene encodes CDR1 LNHNV and CDR2 YYDKDF (reference sequence).

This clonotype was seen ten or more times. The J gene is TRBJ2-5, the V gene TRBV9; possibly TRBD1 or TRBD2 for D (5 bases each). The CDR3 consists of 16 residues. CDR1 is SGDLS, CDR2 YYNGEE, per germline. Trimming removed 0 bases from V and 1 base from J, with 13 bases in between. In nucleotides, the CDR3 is TGTGCCAGCAGCGTAGCACCCGGGACGACCCAAGAGACCCAGTACTTC. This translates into CASSVAPGTTQETQYF.

The CDR3 here is CASRSEETQYF. DNA of the CDR3: TGTGCCAGCAGGTCGGAGGAGACCCAGTACTTC. The chain recombines TRBV28 with TRBJ2-5; no clear D. V shed 6 bases and J shed 5 bases, with 7 bases lying between them. Germline assignment: CDR1 MDHEN and CDR2 SYDVKM. The CDR3 loop spans 11 amino acids.

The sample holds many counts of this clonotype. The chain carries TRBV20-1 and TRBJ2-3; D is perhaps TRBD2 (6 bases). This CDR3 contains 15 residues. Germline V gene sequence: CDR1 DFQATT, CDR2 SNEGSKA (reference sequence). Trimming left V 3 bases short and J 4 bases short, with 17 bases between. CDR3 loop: CSASLSNGGADTQYF. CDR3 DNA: TGCAGTGCTAGCCTTAGCAATGGAGGGGCAGATACGCAGTATTTT.

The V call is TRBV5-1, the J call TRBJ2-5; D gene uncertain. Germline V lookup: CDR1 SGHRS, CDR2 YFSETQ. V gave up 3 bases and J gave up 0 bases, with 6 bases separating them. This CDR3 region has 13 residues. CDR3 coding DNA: TGCGCCAGCAGCTCGAGAGACCAAGAGACCCAGTACTTC. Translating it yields CASSSRDQETQYF.

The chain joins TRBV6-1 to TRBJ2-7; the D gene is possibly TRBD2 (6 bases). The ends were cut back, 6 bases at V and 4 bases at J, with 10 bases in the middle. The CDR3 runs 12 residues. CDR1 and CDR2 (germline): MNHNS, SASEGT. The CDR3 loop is CASRGGRYEQYF. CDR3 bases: TGTGCCAGCAGGGGAGGAAGGTACGAGCAGTACTTC.

The CDR3 DNA is TGCAGTGCTAGAGGGAACAGCAAAGAGACCCAGTACTTC. Translation gives CSARGNSKETQYF. The V gene is TRBV20-1, the J gene TRBJ2-5; D is unresolved. CDR1 is DFQATT, CDR2 SNEGSKA, per germline (reference sequence). V was cut by 1 base and J by 3 bases, with 9 bases left in between. This CDR3 has 13 amino acids.

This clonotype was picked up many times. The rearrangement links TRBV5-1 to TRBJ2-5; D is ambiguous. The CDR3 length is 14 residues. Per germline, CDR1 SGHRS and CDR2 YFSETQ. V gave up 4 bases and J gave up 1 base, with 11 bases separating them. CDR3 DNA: TGCGCCAGCAGCCCGCTAGAATCCCAAGAGACCCAGTACTTC. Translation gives CASSPLESQETQYF. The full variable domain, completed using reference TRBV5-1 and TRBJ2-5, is KAGVTQTPRYLIKTRGQQVTLSCSPISGHRSVSWYQQTPGQGLQFLFEYFSETQRNKGNFPGRFSGRQFSNSRSEMNVSTLELGDSALYLCASSPLESQETQYFGPGTRLLVL.

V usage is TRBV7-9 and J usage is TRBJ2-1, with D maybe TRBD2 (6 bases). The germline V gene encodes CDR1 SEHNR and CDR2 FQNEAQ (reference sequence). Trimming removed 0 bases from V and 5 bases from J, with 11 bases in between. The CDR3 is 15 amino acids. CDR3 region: CASSLAGGAHNEQFF. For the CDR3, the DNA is TGTGCCAGCAGCTTAGCAGGAGGGGCACACAATGAGCAGTTCTTC.

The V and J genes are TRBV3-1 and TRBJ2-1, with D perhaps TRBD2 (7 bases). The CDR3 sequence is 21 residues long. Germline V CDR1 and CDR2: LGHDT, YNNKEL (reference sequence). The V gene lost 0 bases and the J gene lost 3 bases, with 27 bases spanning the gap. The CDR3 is CASSQDPFRNEGGRSYNEQFF. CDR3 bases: TGTGCCAGCAGCCAAGATCCCTTCAGGAACGAGGGGGGGCGGAGCTACAATGAGCAGTTCTTC.

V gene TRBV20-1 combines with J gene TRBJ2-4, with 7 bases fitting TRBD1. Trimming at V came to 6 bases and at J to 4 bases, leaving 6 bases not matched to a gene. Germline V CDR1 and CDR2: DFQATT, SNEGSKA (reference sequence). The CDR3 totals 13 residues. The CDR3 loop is CSAAGTVKNIQYF. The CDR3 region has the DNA TGCAGTGCCGCCGGGACAGTTAAAAACATTCAGTACTTC.

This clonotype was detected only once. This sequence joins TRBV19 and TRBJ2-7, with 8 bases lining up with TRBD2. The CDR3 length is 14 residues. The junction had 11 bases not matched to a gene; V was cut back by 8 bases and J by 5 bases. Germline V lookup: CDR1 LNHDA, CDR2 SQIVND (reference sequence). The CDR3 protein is CASAPVAGNDEQYF. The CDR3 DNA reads TGTGCCAGTGCCCCAGTAGCGGGAAACGACGAGCAGTACTTC.

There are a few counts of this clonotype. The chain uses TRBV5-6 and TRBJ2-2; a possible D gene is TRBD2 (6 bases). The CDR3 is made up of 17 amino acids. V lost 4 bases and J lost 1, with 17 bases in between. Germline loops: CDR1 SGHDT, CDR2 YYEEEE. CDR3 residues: CASSPGRRLMNTGELFF. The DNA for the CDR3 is TGTGCCAGCAGCCCGGGGAGGAGGTTAATGAACACCGGGGAGCTGTTTTTT.

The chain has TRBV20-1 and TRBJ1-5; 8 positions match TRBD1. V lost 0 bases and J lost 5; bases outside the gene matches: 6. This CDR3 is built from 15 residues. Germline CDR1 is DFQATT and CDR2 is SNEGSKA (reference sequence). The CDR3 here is CSAREQQGVHQPQHF. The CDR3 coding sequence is TGCAGTGCTAGAGAACAACAGGGGGTCCATCAGCCCCAGCATTTT.

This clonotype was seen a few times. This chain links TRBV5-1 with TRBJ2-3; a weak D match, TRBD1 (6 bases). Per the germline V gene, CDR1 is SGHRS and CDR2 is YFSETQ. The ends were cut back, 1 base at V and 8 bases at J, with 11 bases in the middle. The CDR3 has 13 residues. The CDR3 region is CASSLMGDITQYF. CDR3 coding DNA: TGCGCCAGCAGCTTGATGGGGGACATTACGCAGTATTTT.

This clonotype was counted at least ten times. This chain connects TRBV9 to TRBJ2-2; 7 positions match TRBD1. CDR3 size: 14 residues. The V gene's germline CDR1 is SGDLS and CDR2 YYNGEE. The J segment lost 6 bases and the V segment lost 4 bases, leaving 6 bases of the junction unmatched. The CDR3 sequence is CASSPTGVAGELFF. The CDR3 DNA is TGTGCCAGCAGCCCCACAGGGGTGGCCGGGGAGCTGTTTTTT.

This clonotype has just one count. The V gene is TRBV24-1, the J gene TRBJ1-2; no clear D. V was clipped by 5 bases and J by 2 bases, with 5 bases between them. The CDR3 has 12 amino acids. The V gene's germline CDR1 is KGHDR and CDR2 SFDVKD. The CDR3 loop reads CATSVSNYGYTF. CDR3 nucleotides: TGTGCCACCAGTGTTTCAAACTATGGCTACACCTTC.

The CDR3 protein is CASSTGPEDEQFF. The CDR3 DNA reads as TGTGCCAGCAGTACTGGCCCGGAAGACGAGCAGTTCTTC. The chain recombines TRBV12-3 or TRBV12-4 with TRBJ2-1; D gene uncertain. This CDR3 spans 13 amino acids. Between the trimmed V and J ends, which lost 5 bases and 10 bases, there was a span of 15 bases.

This CDR3 is CASSLAWTENEKLFF. The CDR3 DNA sequence: TGTGCCAGCAGCTTAGCGTGGACAGAGAATGAAAAACTGTTTTTT. The chain links TRBV7-9 to TRBJ1-4; perhaps TRBD1 as D (6 bases). Germline CDR1 is SEHNR and CDR2 is FQNEAQ (reference sequence). This CDR3 is 15 amino acids long. V shed 0 bases and J shed 5 bases, with 10 bases lying between them.